Detailed here is one T cell receptor beta chain. This record belongs to a study of blood T cell repertoires in COVID-19. Background on the study: Acute and convalescent COVID-19 specimens originated in the United States, Italy and Spain. The cDNA or gDNA used as material had been derived from T cells, B-cell-depleted T cells, or PBMCs.

Participants had their cohort set by participant-reported clinical history. TCRdb's copy holds only in-frame clones and misses some; the assay was immunoSEQ multiplex PCR. The table records some 320,000 clones, around 86% of them present only once. The TCR was taken from a man in his 60s who had recovered from COVID-19. The sample taken for sequencing was PBMCs or T cells enriched from blood (not recorded which).

In DNA, the CDR3 is TGTGCCAGCAGCCCCGGGACAGGGTATGGAAACACCATATATTTT. Translation gives CASSPGTGYGNTIYF. The chain has TRBV7-9 and TRBJ1-3; 9 positions match TRBD1. CDR1 SEHNR and CDR2 FQNEAQ come from the germline V gene (reference sequence). Unmatched junction bases numbered 5, after V lost 5 bases and J lost 3 bases. The CDR3 is 15 amino acids.